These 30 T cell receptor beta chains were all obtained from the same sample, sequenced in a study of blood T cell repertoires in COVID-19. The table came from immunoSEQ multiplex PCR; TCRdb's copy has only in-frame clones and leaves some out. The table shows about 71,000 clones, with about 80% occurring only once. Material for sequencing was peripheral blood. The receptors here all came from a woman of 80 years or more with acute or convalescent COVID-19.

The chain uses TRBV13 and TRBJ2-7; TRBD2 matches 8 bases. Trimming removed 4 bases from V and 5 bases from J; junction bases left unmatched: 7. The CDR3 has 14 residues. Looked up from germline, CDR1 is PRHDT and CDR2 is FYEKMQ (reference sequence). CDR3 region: CASSSGGQEDEQYF. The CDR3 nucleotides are TGTGCCAGCAGCTCGGGGGGGCAAGAGGACGAGCAGTACTTC.

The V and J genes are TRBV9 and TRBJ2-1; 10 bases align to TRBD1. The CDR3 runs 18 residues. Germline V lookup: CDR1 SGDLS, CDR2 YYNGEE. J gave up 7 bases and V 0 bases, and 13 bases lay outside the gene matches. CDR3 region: CASSVDPSGTGVKNEQFF. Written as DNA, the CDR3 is TGTGCCAGCAGCGTAGATCCCTCGGGGACAGGGGTTAAGAATGAGCAGTTCTTC.

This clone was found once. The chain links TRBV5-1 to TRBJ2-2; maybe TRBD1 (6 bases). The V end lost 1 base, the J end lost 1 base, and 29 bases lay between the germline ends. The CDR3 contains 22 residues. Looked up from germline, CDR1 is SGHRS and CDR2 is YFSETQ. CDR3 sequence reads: CASSLSLFDRTWGPLNTGELFF. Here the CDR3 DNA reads TGCGCCAGCAGCTTGTCCCTCTTCGACAGGACTTGGGGCCCCTTGAACACCGGGGAGCTGTTTTTT.

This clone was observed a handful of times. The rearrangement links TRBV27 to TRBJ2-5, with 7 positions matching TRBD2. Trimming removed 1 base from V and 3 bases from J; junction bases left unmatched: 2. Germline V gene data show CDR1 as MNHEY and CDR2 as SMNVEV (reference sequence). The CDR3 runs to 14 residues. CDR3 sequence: CASSLFAGEETQYF. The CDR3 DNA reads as TGTGCCAGCAGTTTATTTGCGGGAGAAGAGACCCAGTACTTC.

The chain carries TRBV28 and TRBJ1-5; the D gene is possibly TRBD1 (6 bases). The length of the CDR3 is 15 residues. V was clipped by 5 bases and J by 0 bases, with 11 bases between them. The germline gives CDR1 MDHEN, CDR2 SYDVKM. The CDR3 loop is CASSRTDYSNQPQHF. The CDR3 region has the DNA TGTGCCAGCAGTAGGACAGATTATAGCAATCAGCCCCAGCATTTT. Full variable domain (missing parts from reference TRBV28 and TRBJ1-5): DVKVTQSSRYLVKRTGEKVFLECVQDMDHENMFWYRQDPGLGLRLIYFSYDVKMKEKGDIPEGYSVSREKKERFSLILESASTNQTSMYLCASSRTDYSNQPQHFGDGTRLSIL.

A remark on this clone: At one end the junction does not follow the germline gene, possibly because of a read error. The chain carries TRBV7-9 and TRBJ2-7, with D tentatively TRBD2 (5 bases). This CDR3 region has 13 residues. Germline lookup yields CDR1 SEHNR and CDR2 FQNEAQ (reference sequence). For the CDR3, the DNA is TGTGCCAGCAGCCTGAGCGGACCCTATGAGCAGTACTTC. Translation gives CASSLSGPYEQYF.

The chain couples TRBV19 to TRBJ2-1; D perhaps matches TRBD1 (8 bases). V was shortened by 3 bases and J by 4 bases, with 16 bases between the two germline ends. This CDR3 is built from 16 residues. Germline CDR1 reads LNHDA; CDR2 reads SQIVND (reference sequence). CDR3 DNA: TGTGCCAGTAGTATCTCACAGGGGGGGCCATACAATGAGCAGTTCTTC. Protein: CASSISQGGPYNEQFF.

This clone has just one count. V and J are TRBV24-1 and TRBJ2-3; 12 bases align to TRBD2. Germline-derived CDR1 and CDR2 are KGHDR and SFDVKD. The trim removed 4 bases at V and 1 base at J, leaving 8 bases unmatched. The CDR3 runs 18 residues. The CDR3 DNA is TGTGCCACCAGTGACCCTGCGCCTAGCGGGAGGGGCACAGATACGCAGTATTTT. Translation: CATSDPAPSGRGTDTQYF.

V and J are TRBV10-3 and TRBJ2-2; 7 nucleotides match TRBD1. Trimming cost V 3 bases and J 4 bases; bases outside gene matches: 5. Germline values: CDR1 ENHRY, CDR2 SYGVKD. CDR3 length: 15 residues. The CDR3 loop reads CAISELQGSTGELFF. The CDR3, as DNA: TGTGCCATCAGTGAACTACAGGGGAGCACCGGGGAGCTGTTTTTT.

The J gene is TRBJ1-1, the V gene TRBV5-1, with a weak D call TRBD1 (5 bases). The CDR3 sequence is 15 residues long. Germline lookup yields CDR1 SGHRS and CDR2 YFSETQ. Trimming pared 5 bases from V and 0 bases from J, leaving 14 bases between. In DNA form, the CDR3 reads TGCGCCAGCAGGGTGGCCAGGGCGGTGAACACTGAAGCTTTCTTT. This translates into CASRVARAVNTEAFF. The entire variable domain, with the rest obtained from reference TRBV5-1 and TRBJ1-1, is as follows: KAGVTQTPRYLIKTRGQQVTLSCSPISGHRSVSWYQQTPGQGLQFLFEYFSETQRNKGNFPGRFSGRQFSNSRSEMNVSTLELGDSALYLCASRVARAVNTEAFFGQGTRLTVV.

CDR3 nucleotide sequence: TGTGCCAGCAGCCAAGAAGGCCGGACTAGCGGGACCAATGAGCAGTTCTTC. It encodes CASSQEGRTSGTNEQFF. V and J are TRBV14 and TRBJ2-1; TRBD2 matches 12 bases. The J segment lost 6 bases and the V segment lost 0 bases, leaving 6 bases of the junction unmatched. Germline loops: CDR1 SGHDN, CDR2 FVKESK. The CDR3 runs to 17 residues.

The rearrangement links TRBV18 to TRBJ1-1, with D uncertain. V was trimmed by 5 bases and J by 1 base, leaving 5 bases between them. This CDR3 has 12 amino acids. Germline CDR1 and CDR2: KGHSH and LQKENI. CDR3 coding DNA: TGTGCCAGCTCAACAAGGAACACTGAAGCTTTCTTT. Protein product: CASSTRNTEAFF.

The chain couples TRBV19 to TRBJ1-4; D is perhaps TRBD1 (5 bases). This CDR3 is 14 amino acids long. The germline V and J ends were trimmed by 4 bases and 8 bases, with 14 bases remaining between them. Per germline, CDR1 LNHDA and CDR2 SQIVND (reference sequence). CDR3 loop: CASSTTGGIEKLFF. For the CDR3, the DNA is TGTGCCAGTAGTACCACAGGAGGGATCGAAAAACTGTTTTTT.

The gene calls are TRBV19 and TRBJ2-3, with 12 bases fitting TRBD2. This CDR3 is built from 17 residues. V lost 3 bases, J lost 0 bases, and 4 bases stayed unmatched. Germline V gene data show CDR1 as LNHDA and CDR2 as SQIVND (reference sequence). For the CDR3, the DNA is TGTGCCAGTAGTATTCTAGCGGGAGGGCCGAGCACAGATACGCAGTATTTT. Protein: CASSILAGGPSTDTQYF.

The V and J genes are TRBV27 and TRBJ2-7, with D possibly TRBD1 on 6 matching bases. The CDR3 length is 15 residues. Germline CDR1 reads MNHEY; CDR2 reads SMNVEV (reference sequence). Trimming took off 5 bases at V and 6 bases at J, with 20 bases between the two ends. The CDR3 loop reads CASSQHQTGKGEQYF. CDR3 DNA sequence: TGTGCCAGCAGTCAACACCAAACAGGGAAAGGCGAGCAGTACTTC.

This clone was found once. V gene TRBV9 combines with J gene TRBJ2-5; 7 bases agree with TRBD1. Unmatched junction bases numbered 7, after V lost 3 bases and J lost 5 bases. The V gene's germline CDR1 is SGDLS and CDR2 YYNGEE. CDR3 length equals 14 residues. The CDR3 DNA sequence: TGTGCCAGCAGCGGGAGACAGGGAAGGGAGACCCAGTACTTC. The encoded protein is CASSGRQGRETQYF.

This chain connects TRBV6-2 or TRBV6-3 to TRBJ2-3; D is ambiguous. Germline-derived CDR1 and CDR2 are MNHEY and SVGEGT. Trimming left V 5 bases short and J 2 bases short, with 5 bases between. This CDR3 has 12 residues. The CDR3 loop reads CASSPFTDTQYF. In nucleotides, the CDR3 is TGTGCCAGCAGTCCCTTCACAGATACGCAGTATTTT.

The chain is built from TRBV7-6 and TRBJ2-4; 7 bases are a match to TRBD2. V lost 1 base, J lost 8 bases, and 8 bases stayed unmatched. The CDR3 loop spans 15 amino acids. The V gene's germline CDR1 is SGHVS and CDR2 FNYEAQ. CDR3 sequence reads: CASSLGLAREDIQYF. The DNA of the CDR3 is TGTGCCAGCAGCTTAGGACTAGCACGAGAGGACATTCAGTACTTC.

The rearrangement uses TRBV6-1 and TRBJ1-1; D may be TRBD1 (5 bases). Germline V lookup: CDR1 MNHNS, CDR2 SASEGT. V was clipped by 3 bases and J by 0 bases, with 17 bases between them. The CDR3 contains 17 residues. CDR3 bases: TGTGCCAGCAGTGACCTCGGGGGGATGGCCATGAACACTGAAGCTTTCTTT. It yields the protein CASSDLGGMAMNTEAFF.

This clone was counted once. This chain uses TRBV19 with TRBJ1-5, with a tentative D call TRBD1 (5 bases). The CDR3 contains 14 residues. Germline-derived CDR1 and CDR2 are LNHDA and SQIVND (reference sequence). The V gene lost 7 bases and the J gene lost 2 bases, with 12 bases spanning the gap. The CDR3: CASTTGIGNQPQHF. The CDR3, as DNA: TGTGCCAGTACTACAGGTATTGGCAATCAGCCCCAGCATTTT.

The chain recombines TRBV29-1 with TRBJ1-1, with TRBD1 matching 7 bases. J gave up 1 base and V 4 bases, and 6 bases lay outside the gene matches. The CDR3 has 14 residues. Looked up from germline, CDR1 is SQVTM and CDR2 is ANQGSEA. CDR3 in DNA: TGCAGCGTTGCACGGGACAGATCGAACACTGAAGCTTTCTTT. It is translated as CSVARDRSNTEAFF.

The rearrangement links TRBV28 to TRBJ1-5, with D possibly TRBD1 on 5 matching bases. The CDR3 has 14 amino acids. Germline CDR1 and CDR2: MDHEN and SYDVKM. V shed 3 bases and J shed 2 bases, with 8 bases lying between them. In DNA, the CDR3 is TGTGCCAGCAGTTTGGGAGGGGGCAATCAGCCCCAGCATTTT. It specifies CASSLGGGNQPQHF.

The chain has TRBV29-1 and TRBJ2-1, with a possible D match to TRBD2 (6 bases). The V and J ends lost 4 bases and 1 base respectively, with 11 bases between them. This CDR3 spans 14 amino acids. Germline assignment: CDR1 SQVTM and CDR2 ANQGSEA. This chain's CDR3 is CSVGGAGSYNEQFF. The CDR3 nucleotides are TGCAGCGTTGGAGGGGCGGGATCCTACAATGAGCAGTTCTTC.

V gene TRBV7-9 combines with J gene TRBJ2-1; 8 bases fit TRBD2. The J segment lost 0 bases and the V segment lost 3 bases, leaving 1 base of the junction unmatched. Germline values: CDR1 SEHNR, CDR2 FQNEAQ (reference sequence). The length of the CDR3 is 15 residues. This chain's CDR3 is CASSFSGTSYNEQFF. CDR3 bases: TGTGCCAGCAGCTTTAGCGGGACCTCCTACAATGAGCAGTTCTTC.

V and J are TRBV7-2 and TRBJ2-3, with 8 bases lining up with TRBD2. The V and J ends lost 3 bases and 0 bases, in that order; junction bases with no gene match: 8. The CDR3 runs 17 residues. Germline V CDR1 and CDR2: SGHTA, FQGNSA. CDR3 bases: TGTGCCAGCAGCTTCAGGCGGGAGGAGTGGAGCACAGATACGCAGTATTTT. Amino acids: CASSFRREEWSTDTQYF. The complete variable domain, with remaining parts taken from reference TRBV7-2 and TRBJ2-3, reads GAGVSQSPSNKVTEKGKDVELRCDPISGHTALYWYRQSLGQGLEFLIYFQGNSAPDKSGLPSDRFSAERTGGSVSTLTIQRTQQEDSAVYLCASSFRREEWSTDTQYFGPGTRLTVL.

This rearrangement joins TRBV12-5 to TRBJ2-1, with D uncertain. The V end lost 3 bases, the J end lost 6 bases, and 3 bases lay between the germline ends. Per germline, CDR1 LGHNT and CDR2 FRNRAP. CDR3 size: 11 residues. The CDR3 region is CASGFGNEQFF. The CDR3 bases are TGTGCTAGTGGTTTCGGCAATGAGCAGTTCTTC.

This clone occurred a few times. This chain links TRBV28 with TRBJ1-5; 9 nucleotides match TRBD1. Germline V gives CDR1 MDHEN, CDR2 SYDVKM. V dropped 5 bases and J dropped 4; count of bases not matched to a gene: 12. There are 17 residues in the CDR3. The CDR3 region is CASSRTGAPSKNQPQHF. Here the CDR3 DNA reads TGTGCCAGCAGTAGGACAGGGGCTCCTTCAAAGAATCAGCCCCAGCATTTT.

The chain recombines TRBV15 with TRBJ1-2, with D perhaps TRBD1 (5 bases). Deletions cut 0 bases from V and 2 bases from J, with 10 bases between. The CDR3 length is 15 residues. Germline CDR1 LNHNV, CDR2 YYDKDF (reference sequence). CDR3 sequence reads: CATSRDRGENYGYTF. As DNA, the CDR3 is TGTGCCACCAGCAGAGATCGGGGGGAGAACTATGGCTACACCTTC.

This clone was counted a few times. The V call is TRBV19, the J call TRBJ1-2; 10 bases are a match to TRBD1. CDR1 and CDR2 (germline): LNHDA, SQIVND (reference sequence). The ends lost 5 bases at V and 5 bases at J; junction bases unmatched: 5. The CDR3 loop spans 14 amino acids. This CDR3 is CASSSRTGGYGYTF. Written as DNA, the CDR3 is TGTGCCAGTAGTTCCCGGACAGGGGGGTATGGCTACACCTTC. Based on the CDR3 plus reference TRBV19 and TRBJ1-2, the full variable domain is DGGITQSPKYLFRKEGQNVTLSCEQNLNHDAMYWYRQDPGQGLRLIYYSQIVNDFQKGDIAEGYSVSREKKESFPLTVTSAQKNPTAFYLCASSSRTGGYGYTFGSGTRLTVV.

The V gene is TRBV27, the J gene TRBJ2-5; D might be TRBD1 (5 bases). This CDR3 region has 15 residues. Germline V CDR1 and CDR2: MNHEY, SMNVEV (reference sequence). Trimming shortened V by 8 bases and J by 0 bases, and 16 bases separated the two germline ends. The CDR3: CASGWGDSYQETQYF. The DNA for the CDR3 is TGTGCCAGCGGGTGGGGCGACAGCTACCAAGAGACCCAGTACTTC.